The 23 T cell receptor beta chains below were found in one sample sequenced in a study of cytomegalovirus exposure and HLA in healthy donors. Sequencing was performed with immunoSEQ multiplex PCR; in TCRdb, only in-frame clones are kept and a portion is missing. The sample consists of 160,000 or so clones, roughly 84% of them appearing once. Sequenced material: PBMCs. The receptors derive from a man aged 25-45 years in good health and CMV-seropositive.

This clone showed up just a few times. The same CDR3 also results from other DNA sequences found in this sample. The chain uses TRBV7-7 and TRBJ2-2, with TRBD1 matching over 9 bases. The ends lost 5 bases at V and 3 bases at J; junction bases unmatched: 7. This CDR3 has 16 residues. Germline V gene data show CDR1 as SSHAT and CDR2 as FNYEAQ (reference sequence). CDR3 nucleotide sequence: TGTGCCAGCAGCAGTACCGGGACAGGGTACACCGGGGAGCTGTTTTTT. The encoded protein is CASSSTGTGYTGELFF.

The CDR3 region has the DNA TGCGCCAGCAGCTTCGGGGACAGAGTGCCGAACACCGGGGAGCTGTTTTTT. Protein sequence: CASSFGDRVPNTGELFF. The chain uses TRBV5-1 and TRBJ2-2, with TRBD1 matching over 7 bases. This CDR3 spans 17 amino acids. Germline trimming cut 2 bases from V and 0 bases from J; bases unmatched to any gene: 7. The germline gives CDR1 SGHRS, CDR2 YFSETQ.

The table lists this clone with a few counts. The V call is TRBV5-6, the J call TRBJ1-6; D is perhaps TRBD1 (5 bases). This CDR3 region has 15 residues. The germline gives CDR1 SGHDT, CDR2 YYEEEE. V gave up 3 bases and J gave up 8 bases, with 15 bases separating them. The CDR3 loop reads CASSSGPGRYSPLHF. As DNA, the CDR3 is TGTGCCAGCAGCTCCGGCCCAGGGAGGTATTCACCCCTCCACTTT.

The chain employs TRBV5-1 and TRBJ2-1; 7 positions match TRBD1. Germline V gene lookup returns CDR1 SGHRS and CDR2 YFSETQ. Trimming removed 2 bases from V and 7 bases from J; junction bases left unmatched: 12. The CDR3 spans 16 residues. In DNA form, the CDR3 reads TGCGCCAGCAGCTTTACCGGGACAGCGGCGAGGAATGAGCAGTTCTTC. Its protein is CASSFTGTAARNEQFF.

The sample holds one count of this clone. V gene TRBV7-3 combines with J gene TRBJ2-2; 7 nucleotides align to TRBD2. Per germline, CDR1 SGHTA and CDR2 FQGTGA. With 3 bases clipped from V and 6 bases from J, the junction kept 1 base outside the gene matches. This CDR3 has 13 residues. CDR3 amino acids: CASSLTSPGELFF. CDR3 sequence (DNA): TGTGCCAGCAGCTTGACTAGCCCCGGGGAGCTGTTTTTT.

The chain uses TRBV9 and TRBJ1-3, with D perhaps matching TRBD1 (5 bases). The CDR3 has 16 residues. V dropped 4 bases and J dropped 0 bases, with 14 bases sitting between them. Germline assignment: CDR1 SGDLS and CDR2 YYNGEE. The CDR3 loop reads CASSSWDGSSGNTIYF. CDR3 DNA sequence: TGTGCCAGCAGCTCATGGGACGGGAGCTCTGGAAACACCATATATTTT.

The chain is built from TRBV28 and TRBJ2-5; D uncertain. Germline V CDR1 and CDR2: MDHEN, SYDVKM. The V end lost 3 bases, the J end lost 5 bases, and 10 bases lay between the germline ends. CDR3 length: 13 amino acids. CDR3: CASSLEQFETQYF. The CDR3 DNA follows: TGTGCCAGCAGTTTGGAACAGTTCGAGACCCAGTACTTC.

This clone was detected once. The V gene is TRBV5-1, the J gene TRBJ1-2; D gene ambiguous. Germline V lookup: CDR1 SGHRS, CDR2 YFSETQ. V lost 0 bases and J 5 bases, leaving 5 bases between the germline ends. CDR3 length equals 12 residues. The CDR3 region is CASSLDRYGYTF. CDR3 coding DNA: TGCGCCAGCAGCTTGGATCGGTATGGCTACACCTTC. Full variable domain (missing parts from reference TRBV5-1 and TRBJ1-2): KAGVTQTPRYLIKTRGQQVTLSCSPISGHRSVSWYQQTPGQGLQFLFEYFSETQRNKGNFPGRFSGRQFSNSRSEMNVSTLELGDSALYLCASSLDRYGYTFGSGTRLTVV.

The CDR3 loop reads CASSEWLAGLLMNYEQYF. DNA of the CDR3: TGTGCCAGCAGTGAATGGTTAGCGGGACTTCTTATGAACTACGAGCAGTACTTC. This rearrangement joins TRBV6-1 to TRBJ2-7; 8 bases match TRBD2. The V segment lost 2 bases and the J segment 3 bases; nucleotides outside the gene matches: 15. The CDR3 has 18 residues. The germline gives CDR1 MNHNS, CDR2 SASEGT.

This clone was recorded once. Here the CDR3 reads CTSSQRGGELFF. The DNA for the CDR3 is TGCACCAGCAGCCAAAGAGGCGGGGAGCTGTTTTTT. The rearrangement uses TRBV1 and TRBJ2-2; the table calls TRBD2, which could not be checked here. TRBV1 is noted as a pseudogene. CDR3 size: 12 residues.

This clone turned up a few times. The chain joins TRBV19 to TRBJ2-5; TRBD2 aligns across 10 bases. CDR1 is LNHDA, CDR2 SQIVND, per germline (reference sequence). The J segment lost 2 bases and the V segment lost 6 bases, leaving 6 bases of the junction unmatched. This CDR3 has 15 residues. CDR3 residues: CASRVTSGPQETQYF. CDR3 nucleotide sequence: TGTGCCAGTAGAGTGACTAGCGGGCCGCAAGAGACCCAGTACTTC.

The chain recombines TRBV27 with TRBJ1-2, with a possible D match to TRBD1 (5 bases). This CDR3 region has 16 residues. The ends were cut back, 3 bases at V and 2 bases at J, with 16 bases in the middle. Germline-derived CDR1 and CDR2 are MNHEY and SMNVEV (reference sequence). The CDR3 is CASSFSSSQGNYGYTF. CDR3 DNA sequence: TGTGCCAGCAGTTTTTCTTCGTCCCAGGGCAACTATGGCTACACCTTC.

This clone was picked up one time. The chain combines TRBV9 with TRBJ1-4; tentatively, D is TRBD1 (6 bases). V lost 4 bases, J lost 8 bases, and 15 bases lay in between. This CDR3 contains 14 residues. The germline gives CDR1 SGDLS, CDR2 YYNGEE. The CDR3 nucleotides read TGTGCCAGCAGCCCTCCCAACAGGGACGAAAAACTGTTTTTT. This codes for CASSPPNRDEKLFF.

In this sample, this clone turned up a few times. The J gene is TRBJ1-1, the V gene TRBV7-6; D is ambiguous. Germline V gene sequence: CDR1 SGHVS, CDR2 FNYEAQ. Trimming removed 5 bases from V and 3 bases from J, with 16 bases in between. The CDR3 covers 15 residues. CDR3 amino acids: CASSPTAWSYTEAFF. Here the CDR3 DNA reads TGTGCCAGCAGCCCGACCGCCTGGAGCTACACTGAAGCTTTCTTT.

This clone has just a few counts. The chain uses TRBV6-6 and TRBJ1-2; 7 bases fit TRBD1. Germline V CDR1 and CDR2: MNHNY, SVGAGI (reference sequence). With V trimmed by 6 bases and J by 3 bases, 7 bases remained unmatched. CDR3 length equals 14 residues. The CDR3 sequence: CASREGGADYGYTF. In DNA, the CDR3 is TGTGCCAGCAGGGAAGGGGGCGCTGACTATGGCTACACCTTC.

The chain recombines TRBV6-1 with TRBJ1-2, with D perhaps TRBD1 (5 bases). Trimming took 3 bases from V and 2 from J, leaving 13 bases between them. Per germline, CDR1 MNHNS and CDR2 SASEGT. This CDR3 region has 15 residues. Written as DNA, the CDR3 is TGTGCCAGCAGTGAGCATTTAGGGGTGAACTATGGCTACACCTTC. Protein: CASSEHLGVNYGYTF.

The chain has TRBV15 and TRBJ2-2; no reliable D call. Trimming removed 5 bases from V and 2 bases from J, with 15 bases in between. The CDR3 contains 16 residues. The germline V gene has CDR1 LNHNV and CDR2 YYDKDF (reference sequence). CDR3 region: CATSLRKTTNTGELFF. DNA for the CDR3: TGTGCCACCAGCCTTAGGAAGACAACCAACACCGGGGAGCTGTTTTTT.

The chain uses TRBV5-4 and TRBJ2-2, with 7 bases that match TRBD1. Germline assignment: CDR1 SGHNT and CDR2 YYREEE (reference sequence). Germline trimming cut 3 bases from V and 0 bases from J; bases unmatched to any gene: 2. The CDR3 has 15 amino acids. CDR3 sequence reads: CASSYRGSNTGELFF. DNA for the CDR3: TGTGCCAGCAGCTACAGGGGCTCGAACACCGGGGAGCTGTTTTTT.

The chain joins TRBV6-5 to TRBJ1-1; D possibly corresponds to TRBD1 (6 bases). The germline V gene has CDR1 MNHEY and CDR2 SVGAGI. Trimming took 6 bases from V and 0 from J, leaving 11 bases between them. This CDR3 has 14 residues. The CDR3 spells CASSLGQVNTEAFF. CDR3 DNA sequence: TGTGCCAGCAGCCTGGGACAAGTGAACACTGAAGCTTTCTTT.

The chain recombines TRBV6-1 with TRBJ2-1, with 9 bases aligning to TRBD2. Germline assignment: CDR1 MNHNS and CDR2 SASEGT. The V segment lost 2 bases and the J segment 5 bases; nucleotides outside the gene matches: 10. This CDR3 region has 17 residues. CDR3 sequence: CASSEMIGAGGNNEQFF. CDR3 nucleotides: TGTGCCAGCAGTGAAATGATCGGAGCGGGAGGTAACAATGAGCAGTTCTTC.

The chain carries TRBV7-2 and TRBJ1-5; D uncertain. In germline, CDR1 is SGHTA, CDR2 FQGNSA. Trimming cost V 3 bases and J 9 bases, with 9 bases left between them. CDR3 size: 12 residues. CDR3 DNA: TGTGCCAGCAGCTTTGGGAGCTGGCCCCAGCATTTT. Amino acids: CASSFGSWPQHF. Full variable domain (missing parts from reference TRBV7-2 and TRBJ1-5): GAGVSQSPSNKVTEKGKDVELRCDPISGHTALYWYRQSLGQGLEFLIYFQGNSAPDKSGLPSDRFSAERTGGSVSTLTIQRTQQEDSAVYLCASSFGSWPQHFGDGTRLSIL.

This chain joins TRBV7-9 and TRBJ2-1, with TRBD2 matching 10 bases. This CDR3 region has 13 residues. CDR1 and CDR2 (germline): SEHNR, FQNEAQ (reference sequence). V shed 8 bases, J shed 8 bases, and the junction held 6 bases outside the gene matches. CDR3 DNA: TGTGCCAGCGCCTCGCTAGCGGGAGATGAGCAGTTCTTC. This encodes CASASLAGDEQFF.

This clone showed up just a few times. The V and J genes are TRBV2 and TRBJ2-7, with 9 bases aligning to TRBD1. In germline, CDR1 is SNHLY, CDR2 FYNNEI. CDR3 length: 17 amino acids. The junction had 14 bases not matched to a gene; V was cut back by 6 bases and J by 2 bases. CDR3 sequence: CASRGQGTNPRAYEQYF. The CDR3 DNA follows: TGTGCCAGCAGAGGACAGGGGACGAACCCTAGGGCCTACGAGCAGTACTTC.